The clone carrying this T cell receptor beta chain has just a few counts. The same CDR3 is also encoded by other DNA sequences in this sample. CDR3 size: 13 residues. The germline CDR1 and CDR2 sequences are LGHNA and YNFKEQ. The V and J ends lost 3 bases and 4 bases, in that order; junction bases with no gene match: 0. These data are taken from a study of blood T cell repertoires in COVID-19. Whole-study context: Italy, Spain and the United States were the sources of the convalescent and acute COVID-19 samples. In each case, the material was cDNA or gDNA derived from T cells, B-cell-depleted T cells, or PBMCs.

As handled by the study authors: Reference gene primer amplification yielded estimated nucleated cell counts. Using immunoSEQ multiplex PCR, the repertoire was profiled, and TCRdb retains in-frame clones only, with some absent. Clone size and the V and J calls come from that table; the DNA yielded D and trimming. The sample lists some 180,000 clones, 70% to 90% occurring once. Sequenced input: peripheral blood. The TCR originated in a man aged 55 to 70 with active or convalescent COVID-19. The chain links TRBV4-2 to TRBJ2-3; 8 bases agree with TRBD2. DNA of the CDR3: TGTGCCAGCAGCCAGGGACTAGCAGATACGCAGTATTTT. Protein sequence: CASSQGLADTQYF.